These 4 T cell receptor beta chains were all obtained from the same sample, sequenced in a study of patients and donors after allogeneic stem cell transplantation. TCRdb passed the RT-PCR reads through MiXCR, listing each CDR3 protein once. The sample yields approximately 410,000 distinct CDR3 sequences, under 20% seen once. The sequenced sample was blood, either unsorted or a sorted T cell fraction (not recorded which). The source of these receptors is a human donor who was either an allogeneic HSCT recipient or a stem cell or donor lymphocyte infusion donor (not recorded which). It is not recorded whose cells these are; they may come from a transplant donor.

This clonotype has more than one count but fewer than ten. The chain has TRBV7-3 and TRBJ1-1; D possibly corresponds to TRBD1 (6 bases). This CDR3 spans 15 amino acids. V was pared by 1 base and J by 5 bases, with 14 bases between. Germline V CDR1 and CDR2: SGHTA, FQGTGA. The CDR3 is CASSLMAQGRTEAFF. The CDR3 DNA reads TGTGCCAGCAGCTTAATGGCTCAGGGGAGAACTGAAGCTTTCTTT.

The chain joins TRBV28 to TRBJ2-1; D remains unclear. V was clipped by 3 bases and J by 12 bases, with 12 bases between them. The CDR3 runs to 12 residues. The germline CDR1 and CDR2 sequences are MDHEN and SYDVKM. CDR3 in amino acids: CASSFFSEWQFF. In DNA, the CDR3 is TGTGCCAGCAGTTTCTTCTCAGAGTGGCAGTTCTTC.

This clonotype has ten or more counts. V and J are TRBV4-1 and TRBJ1-1, with TRBD1 matching over 10 bases. Germline V gives CDR1 MGHRA, CDR2 YSYEKL. This CDR3 comprises 15 residues. J was trimmed by 3 bases and V by 1 base; bases with no gene match: 2. Here the CDR3 reads CASSQAGTGDTEAFF. CDR3 coding DNA: TGCGCCAGCAGCCAAGCCGGGACAGGGGACACTGAAGCTTTCTTT.

This clonotype was seen repeatedly, ten times or more. The chain has TRBV5-1 and TRBJ2-7; D is possibly TRBD1 or TRBD2 (5 bases each). Germline V gene sequence: CDR1 SGHRS, CDR2 YFSETQ. The CDR3 loop spans 14 amino acids. V lost 1 base to trimming and J lost 2 bases, with 10 bases between them. CDR3 bases: TGCGCCAGCAGCTTGAGAGGGGCCGCCTACGAGCAGTACTTC. Residues: CASSLRGAAYEQYF. The full variable domain, rest sourced from reference TRBV5-1 and TRBJ2-7, is KAGVTQTPRYLIKTRGQQVTLSCSPISGHRSVSWYQQTPGQGLQFLFEYFSETQRNKGNFPGRFSGRQFSNSRSEMNVSTLELGDSALYLCASSLRGAAYEQYFGPGTRLTVT.